These 18 T cell receptor beta chains share one sample of origin, sequenced in a study of early T cells in non-severe SARS-CoV-2 infection. TCRdb re-called the 5' RACE reads through MiXCR, storing one row per CDR3 protein. Of under 100,000 distinct CDR3 sequences in the sample, roughly 11% are singletons; the top ten hold around 5.4%. The sequenced sample consisted of whole blood. The receptors derive from an adult who was a healthcare worker with PCR-confirmed SARS-CoV-2 infection or an uninfected control (not recorded which).

The chain couples TRBV12-3 or TRBV12-4 to TRBJ2-7, with TRBD2 identical over 9 bases. The CDR3 runs 14 residues. V was pared by 4 bases and J by 2 bases, with 3 bases of the junction left unmatched. The CDR3 sequence is CASSSSGTAYEQYF. The DNA for the CDR3 is TGTGCCAGCAGTTCTAGCGGGACTGCCTACGAGCAGTACTTC.

This clonotype was counted only a few times. V usage is TRBV29-1 and J usage is TRBJ1-2; D may be TRBD1 (6 bases). The CDR3 is 13 residues long. Germline assignment: CDR1 SQVTM and CDR2 ANQGSEA. V was pared by 3 bases and J by 2 bases, with 10 bases between. CDR3 residues: CSVETGTNYGYTF. The CDR3, as DNA: TGCAGCGTTGAGACCGGGACAAACTATGGCTACACCTTC. Drawing the rest from reference TRBV29-1 and TRBJ1-2, the complete variable domain is SAVISQKPSRDICQRGTSLTIQCQVDSQVTMMFWYRQQPGQSLTLIATANQGSEATYESGFVIDKFPISRPNLTFSTLTVSNMSPEDSSIYLCSVETGTNYGYTFGSGTRLTVV.

The chain employs TRBV5-1 and TRBJ2-1; maybe TRBD2 (5 bases). The V and J ends lost 5 bases and 2 bases respectively, with 11 bases between them. CDR3 length equals 14 residues. CDR1 is SGHRS and CDR2 is YFSETQ in the germline V gene. The CDR3 loop is CASRAGEPYNEQFF. The CDR3 nucleotides read TGCGCCAGCAGGGCCGGGGAACCCTACAATGAGCAGTTCTTC.

This clonotype has a count of ten or more. The chain joins TRBV28 to TRBJ2-7; 8 bases align to TRBD2. Germline V CDR1 and CDR2: MDHEN, SYDVKM. CDR3 length: 15 amino acids. With 7 bases clipped from V and 4 bases from J, the junction kept 12 bases outside the gene matches. In DNA form, the CDR3 reads TGTGCCAGCACTCTCCGGGGGGGCGGAGCGTACGAGCAGTACTTC. Its protein product is CASTLRGGGAYEQYF.

This clonotype was counted at least ten times. The chain employs TRBV29-1 and TRBJ1-2, with 8 bases identical to TRBD1. This CDR3 has 15 amino acids. CDR1 is SQVTM and CDR2 is ANQGSEA in the germline V gene. After removal of 1 base from V and 6 bases from J, the junction contained 10 bases not matched to a gene. As DNA, the CDR3 is TGCAGCGTTGAAGGGCTTGGCCAGGGGGCGGATGGCTACACCTTC. It is translated as CSVEGLGQGADGYTF. Combining the CDR3 with reference TRBV29-1 and TRBJ1-2 gives the whole variable domain SAVISQKPSRDICQRGTSLTIQCQVDSQVTMMFWYRQQPGQSLTLIATANQGSEATYESGFVIDKFPISRPNLTFSTLTVSNMSPEDSSIYLCSVEGLGQGADGYTFGSGTRLTVV.

This clonotype has at least ten counts. This rearrangement joins TRBV20-1 to TRBJ2-1; D uncertain. V was trimmed by 8 bases and J by 2 bases, leaving 10 bases between them. This CDR3 contains 12 residues. Germline values: CDR1 DFQATT, CDR2 SNEGSKA (reference sequence). CDR3 DNA sequence: TGCAGTCCTCGGCAAACCTACAATGAGCAGTTCTTC. This codes for CSPRQTYNEQFF.

This clonotype was observed many times. The CDR3, as DNA: TGTGCTAGTGGTCGGGACCTGCCCTACGAGCAGTACTTC. As protein: CASGRDLPYEQYF. The chain employs TRBV12-5 and TRBJ2-7; D is tentatively TRBD1 or TRBD2 (5 bases each). Trimming cost V 5 bases and J 2 bases, with 10 bases left between them. This CDR3 region has 13 residues. The germline V gene encodes CDR1 LGHNT and CDR2 FRNRAP.

The CDR3 loop is CASSSWGSPLHF. CDR3 coding DNA: TGTGCCAGCAGTTCCTGGGGTTCACCCCTCCACTTT. J is TRBJ1-6 and V is TRBV2; D not certain. The CDR3 length is 12 residues. Trimming took 5 bases from V and 9 from J, leaving 8 bases between them. Germline lookup yields CDR1 SNHLY and CDR2 FYNNEI.

This clonotype has only a few counts. The rearrangement joins TRBV11-2 to TRBJ2-1, with D uncertain. With 1 base removed from V and 9 bases from J, the gap between germline ends came to 7 bases. The CDR3 has 12 residues. CDR1 is SGHAT, CDR2 FQNNGV, per germline. CDR3 sequence (DNA): TGTGCCAGCAGCTTAGGAAGCGCTGAGCAGTTCTTC. This translates into CASSLGSAEQFF.

This clonotype showed up just a few times. The chain uses TRBV20-1 and TRBJ2-5; D is possibly TRBD1 (6 bases). Germline values: CDR1 DFQATT, CDR2 SNEGSKA (reference sequence). The CDR3 is made up of 13 amino acids. With 6 bases removed from V and 4 bases from J, the gap between germline ends came to 15 bases. The CDR3 spells CSAPAAGAETQYF. CDR3 in DNA: TGCAGTGCCCCGGCTGCAGGGGCAGAGACCCAGTACTTC.

This clonotype was picked up many times. The rearrangement uses TRBV6-5 and TRBJ1-2, with D possibly being TRBD1 (6 bases). Germline values: CDR1 MNHEY, CDR2 SVGAGI. Trimming shortened V by 6 bases and J by 4 bases, and 24 bases separated the two germline ends. This CDR3 contains 17 residues. The CDR3 region is CASRSHARGGYGYGYTF. Written as DNA, the CDR3 is TGTGCCAGCAGATCCCACGCGCGGGGGGGCTATGGCTATGGCTACACCTTC.

The V and J genes are TRBV6-5 and TRBJ1-2, with 7 nucleotides matching TRBD1. Germline CDR1 is MNHEY and CDR2 is SVGAGI. This CDR3 has 13 residues. V dropped 0 bases and J dropped 6; count of bases not matched to a gene: 1. The CDR3 DNA follows: TGTGCCAGCAGTTACTCAACAGGGGATGGCTACACCTTC. Protein sequence: CASSYSTGDGYTF.

There are many counts of this clonotype. V and J are TRBV20-1 and TRBJ1-2, with 7 bases identical to TRBD1. The CDR3 has 12 amino acids. The V gene end was trimmed by 4 bases and the J gene end by 6 bases; junction bases not matched to a gene: 5. From germline, CDR1 is DFQATT and CDR2 SNEGSKA (reference sequence). CDR3: CSAITGDHGYTF. CDR3 coding DNA: TGCAGTGCTATTACAGGGGATCATGGCTACACCTTC.

The gene calls are TRBV7-9 and TRBJ2-3, with no clear D. The CDR3 has 12 residues. V was pared by 5 bases and J by 6 bases, with 9 bases between. The V gene's germline CDR1 is SEHNR and CDR2 FQNEAQ (reference sequence). The CDR3: CASSAVSDTQYF. The DNA of the CDR3 is TGTGCCAGCAGCGCTGTTTCGGATACGCAGTATTTT. The full variable domain, in which reference TRBV7-9 and TRBJ2-3 provide the parts outside the CDR3, is DTGVSQNPRHKITKRGQNVTFRCDPISEHNRLYWYRQTLGQGPEFLTYFQNEAQLEKSRLLSDRFSAERPKGSFSTLEIQRTEQGDSAMYLCASSAVSDTQYFGPGTRLTVL.

This clonotype was found many times. The V call is TRBV29-1, the J call TRBJ2-7; 12 nucleotides match TRBD2. The CDR3 extends over 17 amino acids. J gave up 6 bases and V 0 bases, and 12 bases lay outside the gene matches. The germline CDR1 and CDR2 sequences are SQVTM and ANQGSEA. The CDR3 DNA is TGCAGCGTTGAAGATCGTAGGACTAGCGGGGTGTTGGTCGAGCAGTACTTC. Translation: CSVEDRRTSGVLVEQYF.

The chain is built from TRBV21-1 and TRBJ2-5; TRBD1, the table's D call, lacks a check against the DNA. TRBV21-1 counts as a pseudogene. There are 14 residues in the CDR3. DNA for the CDR3: TGTGCCAGCAGCAAACGAAAGGGCGAAGAGACCCAGTACTTC. It specifies CASSKRKGEETQYF.

This clonotype was recorded a few times. The chain has TRBV15 and TRBJ1-4; D not resolved. CDR3 size: 14 residues. Trimming took off 2 bases at V and 0 bases at J, with 4 bases between the two ends. The germline V gene has CDR1 LNHNV and CDR2 YYDKDF (reference sequence). This CDR3 reads CATSRLTTNEKLFF. The CDR3 coding sequence is TGTGCCACCAGCAGACTAACAACTAATGAAAAACTGTTTTTT.

This clonotype was found a few times. The V and J genes are TRBV2 and TRBJ2-1; D might be TRBD1 (5 bases). The CDR3 sequence is 13 residues long. V dropped 2 bases and J dropped 3 bases, with 5 bases sitting between them. Germline loops: CDR1 SNHLY, CDR2 FYNNEI. The CDR3 spells CASSETGYNEQFF. CDR3 nucleotide sequence: TGTGCCAGCAGTGAAACAGGCTACAATGAGCAGTTCTTC.